One and the same sample provided the 3 T cell receptor beta chains below, sequenced in a study of CD8+ T cells in alopecia areata. The treatment here: oral pan-JAK inhibitor, 5-10 mg twice daily. Following extraction, RNA underwent reverse transcription to cDNA, which served as the sequencing template. The protocol was immunoSEQ multiplex PCR, while the TCRdb copy is restricted to in-frame clones and leaves out a portion. The sample records some 190,000 clones, around 65% being singletons. The specimen comprised CD4+ T cells sorted from blood, sampled around week 44, from a patient treated with tofacitinib. These receptors were obtained from a human donor with alopecia areata.

The chain has TRBV29-1 and TRBJ2-2, with 9 bases fitting TRBD1. The ends lost 2 bases at V and 4 bases at J; junction bases unmatched: 5. Per the germline V gene, CDR1 is SQVTM and CDR2 is ANQGSEA. The CDR3 sequence is 15 residues long. This CDR3 is CSVESADRGTGELFF. For the CDR3, the DNA is TGCAGCGTTGAATCGGCGGACAGGGGCACCGGGGAGCTGTTTTTT.

The V gene is TRBV15, the J gene TRBJ1-1; possible D gene TRBD1, 5 bases. The length of the CDR3 is 15 residues. Trimming removed 5 bases from V and 4 bases from J, with 17 bases in between. Looked up from germline, CDR1 is LNHNV and CDR2 is YYDKDF (reference sequence). CDR3 sequence: CATSYGGRRSTEAFF. The DNA for the CDR3 is TGTGCCACCAGCTATGGGGGTCGACGCTCCACTGAAGCTTTCTTT.

V usage is TRBV27 and J usage is TRBJ1-1; possibly TRBD1 for D (6 bases). The V end lost 7 bases, the J end lost 1 base, and 16 bases lay between the germline ends. The CDR3 loop spans 15 amino acids. From germline, CDR1 is MNHEY and CDR2 SMNVEV (reference sequence). CDR3: CASTSGGHKNTEAFF. The CDR3, as DNA: TGTGCCAGCACGTCCGGGGGGCACAAGAACACTGAAGCTTTCTTT.